This T cell receptor beta chain originates from a study of cytomegalovirus exposure and HLA in healthy donors. The study, taken as a whole, reports: CMV antigen specificity of a few CMV-associated chains was confirmed in vitro. The study labeled under 200 TCR beta chains cytomegalovirus-associated.

PCR primers comprised 60 Vbeta and 13 Jbeta primers. Original analysis: Unique TCR beta chains totaled some 80 million in a later count, with 8.5 million to 12 million of them shared. Using immunoSEQ multiplex PCR, the repertoire was profiled, and TCRdb retains in-frame clones only, with some absent. For V, J and clone size, that table is used; D and trimming come from the DNA. The sample carries about 160,000 clones, about 79% recorded once. CDR1 and CDR2 (germline): SGHRS, YFSETQ. The CDR3 is made up of 18 amino acids. V gave up 4 bases and J gave up 7 bases; unmatched junction bases: 13. Notes on this clone: Its cognate antigen is unknown.

The gene calls are TRBV5-1 and TRBJ1-6, with 11 bases identical to TRBD1. Sequencing was performed on PBMCs. This clonotype was sampled from a woman in her fifties or sixties in good health and CMV-seropositive. CDR3: CASSLRGQGALQNSPLHF. The CDR3 nucleotides read TGCGCCAGCAGCCTACGCGGACAGGGGGCGCTTCAGAATTCACCCCTCCACTTT.